Following are 25 T cell receptor beta chains from one sample sequenced in a study of blood T cells in healthy people across ages. Primers used in a second PCR of about 6 to 12 cycles were a sample-barcoded 5' primer and a J-beta primer mix. Using its own MiXCR run on the 5' RACE reads, TCRdb lists one record per CDR3 protein. Among approximately 600,000 distinct CDR3 sequences, about 53% were seen once, and the ten largest hold over 30%. Sequencing used blood. The receptors here all came from a man aged 60 to 75 in good health.

The rearrangement uses TRBV3-1 and TRBJ1-1; D unclear. With 2 bases removed from V and 2 bases from J, the gap between germline ends came to 9 bases. CDR3 size: 14 residues. Germline CDR1 and CDR2: LGHDT and YNNKEL (reference sequence). DNA for the CDR3: TGTGCCAGCAGCCAACCCGGGCATAACACTGAAGCTTTCTTT. Translating it yields CASSQPGHNTEAFF. The complete variable domain, with remaining parts taken from reference TRBV3-1 and TRBJ1-1, reads DTAVSQTPKYLVTQMGNDKSIKCEQNLGHDTMYWYKQDSKKFLKIMFSYNNKELIINETVPNRFSPKSPDKAHLNLHINSLELGDSAVYFCASSQPGHNTEAFFGQGTRLTVV.

The gene calls are TRBV3-1 and TRBJ2-7, with TRBD2 identical over 9 bases. This CDR3 contains 14 residues. Germline V lookup: CDR1 LGHDT, CDR2 YNNKEL (reference sequence). The trim removed 4 bases at V and 5 bases at J, leaving 6 bases unmatched. The CDR3 loop reads CASSLSGGFDEQYF. DNA for the CDR3: TGTGCCAGCAGCCTTAGCGGGGGCTTCGACGAGCAGTACTTC.

This clonotype was counted between two and nine times. The V and J genes are TRBV7-9 and TRBJ1-4, with TRBD1 matching 10 bases. Germline loops: CDR1 SEHNR, CDR2 FQNEAQ (reference sequence). The CDR3 spans 15 residues. Trimming removed 3 bases from V and 6 bases from J; junction bases left unmatched: 4. In nucleotides, the CDR3 is TGTGCCAGCAGCTTGGGACAGGGGCTCGATGAAAAACTGTTTTTT. Encoded protein: CASSLGQGLDEKLFF.

Remarks on this clonotype: Relative to the germline gene, one junction end is altered; a read error may explain this. V and J are TRBV7-9 and TRBJ2-1, with 7 bases aligning to TRBD1. CDR1 and CDR2 from the germline V gene are SEHNR and FQNEAQ (reference sequence). The CDR3 is 17 residues long. In DNA form, the CDR3 reads TGTGCCAGCAGCTTACTAGGGGGCGGCTTCACCTACAATGAGCAGTTATTC. Translating it yields CASSLLGGGFTYNEQLF.

About this clonotype: This may arise from a read error, as a much more abundant clone is one base away. The rearrangement links TRBV10-3 to TRBJ2-2, with 12 bases identical to TRBD2. Germline V gives CDR1 ENHRY, CDR2 SYGVKD. CDR3 size: 15 residues. Trimming at V came to 7 bases and at J to 6 bases, leaving 6 bases not matched to a gene. In DNA form, the CDR3 reads TGTGCCATCAAATGGACTAGCGGGGCTGCCGGGGAGCTGTTTTTT. It encodes CAIKWTSGAAGELFF.

The rearrangement uses TRBV10-2 and TRBJ2-7; D call uncertain. Germline V lookup: CDR1 WSHSY, CDR2 SAAADI. Trimming pared 7 bases from V and 5 bases from J, leaving 18 bases between. The CDR3 spans 14 residues. CDR3 sequence reads: CASTQADTRDEQYF. The CDR3 coding sequence is TGCGCCAGCACCCAGGCAGACACAAGAGACGAGCAGTACTTC.

This clonotype has just a few counts. The chain employs TRBV20-1 and TRBJ1-5, with 8 bases aligning to TRBD1. Germline trimming cut 6 bases from V and 0 bases from J; bases unmatched to any gene: 7. The CDR3 covers 15 residues. The germline V gene has CDR1 DFQATT and CDR2 SNEGSKA (reference sequence). CDR3 bases: TGCAGTGCCCCTTGGCAGGGGGCTAGCAATCAGCCCCAGCATTTT. Translation gives CSAPWQGASNQPQHF.

This clonotype was picked up many times. V and J are TRBV6-2 or TRBV6-3 and TRBJ2-3; D gene ambiguous. The V gene's germline CDR1 is MNHEY and CDR2 SVGEGT. V was pared by 7 bases and J by 2 bases, with 10 bases between. The CDR3 runs to 13 residues. CDR3 sequence: CASTKTLTDTQYF. The CDR3 DNA follows: TGTGCCAGCACTAAGACCCTCACAGATACGCAGTATTTT.

This clonotype was observed once. V is TRBV20-1 and J is TRBJ2-1; 7 bases are shared with TRBD2. V gave up 4 bases and J gave up 6 bases; unmatched junction bases: 12. CDR3 size: 15 residues. Germline V lookup: CDR1 DFQATT, CDR2 SNEGSKA (reference sequence). The CDR3 nucleotides read TGCAGTGCTACCCCAGCGGGGTTTAAACGCAATGAGCAGTTCTTC. This gives the protein CSATPAGFKRNEQFF.

V is TRBV5-1 and J is TRBJ1-5; possible D gene TRBD1, 5 bases. Trimming shortened V by 4 bases and J by 0 bases, and 11 bases separated the two germline ends. The CDR3 is made up of 15 amino acids. Germline lookup yields CDR1 SGHRS and CDR2 YFSETQ. CDR3: CASSPIGGSNQPQHF. CDR3 bases: TGCGCCAGCAGCCCAATCGGGGGTAGCAATCAGCCCCAGCATTTT.

The rearrangement joins TRBV4-2 to TRBJ1-4, with TRBD1 as a possible D gene (5 bases). CDR1 is LGHNA, CDR2 YNFKEQ, per germline. Trimming took off 2 bases at V and 5 bases at J, with 12 bases between the two ends. The CDR3 has 15 amino acids. The CDR3 region is CASSQRPGGNEKLFF. The CDR3, as DNA: TGTGCCAGCAGCCAACGACCTGGGGGAAATGAAAAACTGTTTTTT.

This clonotype was counted only a few times. The chain has TRBV10-3 and TRBJ2-1; TRBD2 aligns across 11 bases. The germline V gene has CDR1 ENHRY and CDR2 SYGVKD. The trim removed 6 bases at V and 5 bases at J, leaving 6 bases unmatched. This CDR3 has 15 residues. Here the CDR3 DNA reads TGTGCCATCAGGAGACTAGCGGGGTCGAACAATGAGCAGTTCTTC. Protein product: CAIRRLAGSNNEQFF.

Here the CDR3 DNA reads TGTGCCAGCAGCGTAGGGGACAGGGGGGAGACCCAGTACTTC. Residues: CASSVGDRGETQYF. The V gene is TRBV9, the J gene TRBJ2-5; 11 bases are a match to TRBD1. The CDR3 is made up of 14 amino acids. V shed 0 bases and J 5 bases; nucleotides not matched to a gene: 0. Germline CDR1 reads SGDLS; CDR2 reads YYNGEE.

The chain recombines TRBV13 with TRBJ2-1, with a possible D match to TRBD2 (5 bases). This CDR3 region has 15 residues. CDR1 is PRHDT, CDR2 FYEKMQ, per germline (reference sequence). V shed 5 bases and J shed 0 bases, with 11 bases lying between them. CDR3 sequence reads: CASSPVGSSYNEQFF. The CDR3 region has the DNA TGTGCCAGCAGCCCGGTGGGGAGCTCCTACAATGAGCAGTTCTTC. The entire variable domain, with the rest obtained from reference TRBV13 and TRBJ2-1, is as follows: AAGVIQSPRHLIKEKRETATLKCYPIPRHDTVYWYQQGPGQDPQFLISFYEKMQSDKGSIPDRFSAQQFSDYHSELNMSSLELGDSALYFCASSPVGSSYNEQFFGPGTRLTVL.

This clonotype occurred a few times. The rearrangement joins TRBV7-2 to TRBJ2-1; perhaps TRBD2 as D (7 bases). This CDR3 comprises 15 residues. Trimming stripped 1 base from V and 7 bases from J, with 14 bases between. Germline lookup yields CDR1 SGHTA and CDR2 FQGNSA. The DNA for the CDR3 is TGTGCCAGCAGCTTAGGCGGGGGCCGGGGGAATGAGCAGTTCTTC. This codes for CASSLGGGRGNEQFF.

The rearrangement joins TRBV9 to TRBJ2-3, with D maybe TRBD1 (5 bases). The germline gives CDR1 SGDLS, CDR2 YYNGEE. V was shortened by 4 bases and J by 5 bases, with 14 bases between the two germline ends. This CDR3 has 14 amino acids. This CDR3 is CASSYSGSVDTQYF. DNA for the CDR3: TGTGCCAGCAGCTACTCAGGGTCGGTAGATACGCAGTATTTT.

J is TRBJ1-2 and V is TRBV20-1, with D perhaps TRBD1 (5 bases). This CDR3 spans 11 amino acids. Germline CDR1 reads DFQATT; CDR2 reads SNEGSKA (reference sequence). V dropped 5 bases and J dropped 8 bases, with 12 bases sitting between them. Here the CDR3 DNA reads TGCAGTGCTTGGGACGGGAGGGGCTACACCTTC. Encoded protein: CSAWDGRGYTF.

The CDR3 nucleotides read TGTGCCAGCAGCCGCGGACAGAACTCCTACGAGCAGTACTTC. It yields the protein CASSRGQNSYEQYF. V gene TRBV3-1 combines with J gene TRBJ2-7, with a tentative D call TRBD1 (6 bases). The CDR3 length is 14 residues. Germline-derived CDR1 and CDR2 are LGHDT and YNNKEL (reference sequence). V was clipped by 4 bases and J by 0 bases, with 10 bases between them.

The chain combines TRBV7-2 with TRBJ2-3; D is undetermined. CDR1 is SGHTA and CDR2 is FQGNSA in the germline V gene. Trimming cost V 1 base and J 0 bases, with 8 bases left between them. There are 15 residues in the CDR3. CDR3 DNA sequence: TGTGCCAGCAGCTTAGATCCAGTGAGCACAGATACGCAGTATTTT. It encodes CASSLDPVSTDTQYF.

This rearrangement joins TRBV5-1 to TRBJ1-2; D might be TRBD1 (5 bases). Looked up from germline, CDR1 is SGHRS and CDR2 is YFSETQ. Deletions cut 0 bases from V and 8 bases from J, with 11 bases between. The CDR3 runs to 13 residues. Here the CDR3 DNA reads TGCGCCAGCAGCTTGGTGGAGGGGCGCGGCTACACCTTC. This codes for CASSLVEGRGYTF.

The rearrangement links TRBV3-1 to TRBJ2-1, with D perhaps being TRBD1 or TRBD2 (5 bases each). V lost 7 bases to trimming and J lost 2 bases, with 12 bases between them. This CDR3 is built from 14 residues. Germline assignment: CDR1 LGHDT and CDR2 YNNKEL (reference sequence). The DNA for the CDR3 is TGTGCCAGCACCAACGGGGCGGCCTACAATGAGCAGTTCTTC. Its protein is CASTNGAAYNEQFF.

The V call is TRBV27, the J call TRBJ1-6; tentatively, D is TRBD1 (5 bases). The CDR3 runs to 15 residues. Trimming left V 6 bases short and J 7 bases short, with 16 bases between. Germline V gene sequence: CDR1 MNHEY, CDR2 SMNVEV (reference sequence). The CDR3 coding sequence is TGTGCCAGCAGGCCCCCTCCAGGGCTCAATTCACCCCTCCACTTT. It specifies CASRPPPGLNSPLHF.

Only a few counts were recorded for this clonotype. V usage is TRBV7-9 and J usage is TRBJ2-5; 8 nucleotides agree with TRBD2. Germline assignment: CDR1 SEHNR and CDR2 FQNEAQ (reference sequence). The length of the CDR3 is 16 residues. V lost 3 bases to trimming and J lost 2 bases; unmatched junction nucleotides: 8. CDR3 DNA: TGTGCCAGCAGCTTTAGCGGGGTCGGGCCACAAGAGACCCAGTACTTC. It encodes CASSFSGVGPQETQYF.

This clonotype showed up many times. The rearrangement uses TRBV5-1 and TRBJ2-7; no firm D call. Between the trimmed V and J ends, which lost 4 bases and 0 bases, there was a span of 8 bases. This CDR3 spans 13 amino acids. Per the germline V gene, CDR1 is SGHRS and CDR2 is YFSETQ. The CDR3 region is CASSRAGSYEQYF. In nucleotides, the CDR3 is TGCGCCAGCAGCCGGGCAGGCTCCTACGAGCAGTACTTC.

This clonotype was counted a single time. V and J are TRBV12-3 or TRBV12-4 and TRBJ1-6; a weak D match, TRBD1 (5 bases). Trimming cost V 5 bases and J 6 bases, with 11 bases left between them. CDR3 size: 14 residues. The CDR3 DNA reads TGTGCCAGCAGTATTCGGGACTTTAATTCACCCCTCCACTTT. As protein: CASSIRDFNSPLHF.